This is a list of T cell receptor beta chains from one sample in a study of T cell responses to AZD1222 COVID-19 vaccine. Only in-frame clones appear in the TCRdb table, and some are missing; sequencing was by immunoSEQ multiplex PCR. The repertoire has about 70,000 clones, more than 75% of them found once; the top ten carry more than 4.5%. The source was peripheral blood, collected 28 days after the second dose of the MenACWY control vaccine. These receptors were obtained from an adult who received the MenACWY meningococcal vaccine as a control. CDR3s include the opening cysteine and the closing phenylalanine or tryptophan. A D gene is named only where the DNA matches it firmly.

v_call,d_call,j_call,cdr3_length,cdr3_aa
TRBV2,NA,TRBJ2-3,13,CASSSESSSTQYF
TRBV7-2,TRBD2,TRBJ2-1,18,CASSLGVSGGDTYNEQFF
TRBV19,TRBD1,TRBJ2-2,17,CASSTTGGAGGTGELFF
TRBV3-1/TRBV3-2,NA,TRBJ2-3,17,CASSQRPLAHGTDTQYF
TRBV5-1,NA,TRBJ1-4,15,CASRLGWGRNEKLFF
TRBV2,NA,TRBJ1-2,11,CASSVGGGYTF
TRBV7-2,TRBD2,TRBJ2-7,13,CASSHSGPYEQYF
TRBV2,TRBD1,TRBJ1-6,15,CASSEYGQGQAPLHF
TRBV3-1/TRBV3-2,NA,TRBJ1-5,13,CASSQDRLPPQHF
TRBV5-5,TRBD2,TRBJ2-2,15,CASSLGGLAPGELFF
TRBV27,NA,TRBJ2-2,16,CASSLGGPLLRGELFF
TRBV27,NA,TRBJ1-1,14,CASRKGGGSTEAFF
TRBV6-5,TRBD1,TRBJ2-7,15,CASSYEGTGSYEQYF
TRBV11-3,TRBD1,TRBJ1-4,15,CALDRGRGTNEKLFF
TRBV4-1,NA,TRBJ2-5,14,CASSQGIATETQYF
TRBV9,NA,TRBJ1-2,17,CASSVGWGTLANYGYTF
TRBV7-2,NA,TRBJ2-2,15,CASSPTGLNTGELFF
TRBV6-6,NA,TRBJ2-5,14,CASSRLPGGETQYF
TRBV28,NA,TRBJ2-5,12,CASRDRQETQYF
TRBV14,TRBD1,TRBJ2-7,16,CASSETQGGQTHEQYF
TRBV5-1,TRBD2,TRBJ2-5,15,CASSLTSGGAETQYF
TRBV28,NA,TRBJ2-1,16,CASSFLEDGAGNEQFF
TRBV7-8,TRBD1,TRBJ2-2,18,CASSLWGWAQGYTGELFF
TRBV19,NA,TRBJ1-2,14,CASALEARIYGYTF
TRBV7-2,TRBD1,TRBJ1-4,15,CASSPQGLLDEKLFF
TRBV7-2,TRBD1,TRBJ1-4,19,CASSLARGTATATNEKLFF
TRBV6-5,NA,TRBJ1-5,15,CASRHTSGSNQPQHF
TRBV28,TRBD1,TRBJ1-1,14,CASSAGGKGTEAFF
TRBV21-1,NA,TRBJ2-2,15,CAGPIAARNTGELFF
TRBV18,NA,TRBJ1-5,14,CASSHRDNDQPQHF
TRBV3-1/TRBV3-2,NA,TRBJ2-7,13,CASSPTGAYEQYF
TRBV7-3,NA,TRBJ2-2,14,CASSFGRLTGELFF
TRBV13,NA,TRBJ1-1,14,CASSLGTRNTEAFF
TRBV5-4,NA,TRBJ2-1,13,CASSFEGYNEQFF
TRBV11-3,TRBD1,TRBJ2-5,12,CASSLSQGAQYF
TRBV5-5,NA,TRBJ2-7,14,CASSLAAGSYEQYF
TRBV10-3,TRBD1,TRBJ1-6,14,CAISAPDRGSPLHF
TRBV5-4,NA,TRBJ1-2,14,CASSLRTEIYGYTF
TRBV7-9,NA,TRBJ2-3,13,CASSLVTTDTQYF
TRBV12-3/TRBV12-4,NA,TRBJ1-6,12,CASNLGGSPLHF
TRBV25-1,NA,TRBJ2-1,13,CASSQTGNNEQFF
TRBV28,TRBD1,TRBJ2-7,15,CASSPPDRPAGEQYF
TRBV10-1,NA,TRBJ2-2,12,CASSPGYGELFF
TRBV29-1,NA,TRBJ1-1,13,CSAVKGRGTEAFF
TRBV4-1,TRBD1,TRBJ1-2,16,CASSPVGQALPGGYTF
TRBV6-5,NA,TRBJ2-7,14,CASSYGRSAYEQYF
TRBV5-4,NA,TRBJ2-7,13,CASSLTLSYEQYF
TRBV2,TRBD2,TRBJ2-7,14,CASTRGAFAYEQYF
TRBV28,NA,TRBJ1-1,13,CASRGGRTGEAFF
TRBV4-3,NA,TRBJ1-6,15,CASSQDPKGNSPLHF
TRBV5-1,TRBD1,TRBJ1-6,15,CASSLAGGARAPLHF
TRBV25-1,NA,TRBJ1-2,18,CASSYHSGQIFGVEGYTF
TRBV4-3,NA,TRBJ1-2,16,CASSQDRGRLNYGYTF
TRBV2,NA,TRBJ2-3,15,CASSDRRGASDTQYF
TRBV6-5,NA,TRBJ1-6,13,CASNRQVGSPLHF
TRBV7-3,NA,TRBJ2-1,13,CASSPGPNNEQFF
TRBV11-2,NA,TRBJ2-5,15,CASSLDPGGEETQYF